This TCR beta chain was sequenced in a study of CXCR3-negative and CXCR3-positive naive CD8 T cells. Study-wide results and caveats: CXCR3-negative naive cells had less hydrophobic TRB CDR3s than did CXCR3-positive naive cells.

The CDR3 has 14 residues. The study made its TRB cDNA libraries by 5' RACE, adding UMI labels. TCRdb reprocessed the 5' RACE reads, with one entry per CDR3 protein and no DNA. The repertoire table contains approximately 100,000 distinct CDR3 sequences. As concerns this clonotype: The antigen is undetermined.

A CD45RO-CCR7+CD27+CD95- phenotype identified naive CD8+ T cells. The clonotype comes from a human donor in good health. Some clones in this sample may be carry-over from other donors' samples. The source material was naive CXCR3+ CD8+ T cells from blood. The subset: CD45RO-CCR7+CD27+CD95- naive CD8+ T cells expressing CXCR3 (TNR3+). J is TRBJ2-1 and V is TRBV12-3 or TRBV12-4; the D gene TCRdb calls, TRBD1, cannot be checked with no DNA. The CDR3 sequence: CASRGQGDYNEQFF.